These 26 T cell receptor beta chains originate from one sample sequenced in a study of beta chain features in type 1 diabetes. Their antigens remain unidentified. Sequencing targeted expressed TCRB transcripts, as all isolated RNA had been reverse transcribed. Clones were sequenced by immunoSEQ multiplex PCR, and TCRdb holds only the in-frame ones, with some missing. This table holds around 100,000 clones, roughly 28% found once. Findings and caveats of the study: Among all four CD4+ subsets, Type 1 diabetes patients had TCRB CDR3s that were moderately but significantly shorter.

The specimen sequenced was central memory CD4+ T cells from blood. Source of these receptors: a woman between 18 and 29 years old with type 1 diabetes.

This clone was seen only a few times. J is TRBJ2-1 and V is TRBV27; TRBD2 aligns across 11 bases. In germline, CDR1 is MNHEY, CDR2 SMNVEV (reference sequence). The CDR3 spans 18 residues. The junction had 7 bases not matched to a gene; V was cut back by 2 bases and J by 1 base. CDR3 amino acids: CASSLRLAGGGSYNEQFF. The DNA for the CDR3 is TGTGCCAGCAGTTTAAGGCTAGCGGGAGGTGGGTCCTACAATGAGCAGTTCTTC.

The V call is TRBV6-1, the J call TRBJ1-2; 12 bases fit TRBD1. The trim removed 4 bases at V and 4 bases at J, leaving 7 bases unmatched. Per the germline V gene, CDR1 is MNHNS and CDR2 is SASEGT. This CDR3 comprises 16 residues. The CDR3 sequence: CASSGGTGGSGYGYTF. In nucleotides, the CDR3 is TGTGCCAGCAGTGGTGGGACAGGGGGCTCTGGCTATGGCTACACCTTC.

The CDR3 nucleotides read TGTGCCAGCAGTGATCCCGGTCCCGGGACAGGGGGCCGTGAGCAGTTCTTC. It yields the protein CASSDPGPGTGGREQFF. This chain links TRBV25-1 with TRBJ2-1; 12 nucleotides match TRBD1. The CDR3 loop spans 17 amino acids. Per germline, CDR1 MGHDK and CDR2 SYGVNS. V lost 3 bases to trimming and J lost 9 bases; unmatched junction nucleotides: 12. Looking up the rest from reference TRBV25-1 and TRBJ2-1 gives the full variable domain: EADIYQTPRYLVIGTGKKITLECSQTMGHDKMYWYQQDPGMELHLIHYSYGVNSTEKGDLSSESTVSRIRTEHFPLTLESARPSHTSQYLCASSDPGPGTGGREQFFGPGTRLTVL.

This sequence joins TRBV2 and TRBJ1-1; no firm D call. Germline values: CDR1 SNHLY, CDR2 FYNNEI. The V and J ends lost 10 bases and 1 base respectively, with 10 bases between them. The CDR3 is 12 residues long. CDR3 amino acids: CANPRGNTEAFF. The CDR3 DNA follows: TGTGCCAATCCACGGGGGAACACTGAAGCTTTCTTT.

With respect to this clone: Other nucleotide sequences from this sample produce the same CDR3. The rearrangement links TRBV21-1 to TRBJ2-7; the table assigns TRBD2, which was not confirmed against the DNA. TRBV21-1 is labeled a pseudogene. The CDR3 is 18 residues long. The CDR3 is CASSPNSGRARYEHEQYV. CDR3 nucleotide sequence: TGTGCCAGCAGCCCCAATAGCGGAAGGGCCCGATACGAGCACGAGCAGTACGTC.

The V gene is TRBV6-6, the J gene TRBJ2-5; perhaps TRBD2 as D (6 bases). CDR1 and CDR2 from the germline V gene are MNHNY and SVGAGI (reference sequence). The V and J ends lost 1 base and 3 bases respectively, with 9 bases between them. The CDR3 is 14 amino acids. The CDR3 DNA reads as TGTGCCAGCAGTTACTGGGGCGGGGAAGAGACCCAGTACTTC. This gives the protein CASSYWGGEETQYF.

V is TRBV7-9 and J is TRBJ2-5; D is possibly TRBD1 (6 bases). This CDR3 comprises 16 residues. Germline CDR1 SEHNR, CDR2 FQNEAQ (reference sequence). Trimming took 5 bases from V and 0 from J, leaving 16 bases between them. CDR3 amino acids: CASSPLRQGYQETQYF. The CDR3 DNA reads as TGTGCCAGCAGCCCCCTTCGCCAGGGGTACCAAGAGACCCAGTACTTC.

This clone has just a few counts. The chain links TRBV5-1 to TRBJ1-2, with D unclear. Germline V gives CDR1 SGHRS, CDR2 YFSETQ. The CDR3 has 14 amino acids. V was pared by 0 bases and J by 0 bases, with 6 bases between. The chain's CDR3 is CASSLERANYGYTF. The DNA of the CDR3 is TGCGCCAGCAGCTTGGAACGGGCTAACTATGGCTACACCTTC.

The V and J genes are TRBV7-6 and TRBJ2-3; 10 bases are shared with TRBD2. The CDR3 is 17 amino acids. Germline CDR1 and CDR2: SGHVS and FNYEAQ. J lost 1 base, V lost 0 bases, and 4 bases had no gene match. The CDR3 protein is CASSLAGLASGTDTQYF. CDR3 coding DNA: TGTGCCAGCAGCTTAGCGGGACTAGCGTCAGGCACAGATACGCAGTATTTT.

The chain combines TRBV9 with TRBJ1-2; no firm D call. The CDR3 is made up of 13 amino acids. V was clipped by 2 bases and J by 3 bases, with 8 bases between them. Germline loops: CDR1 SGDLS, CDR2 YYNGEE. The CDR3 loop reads CASSVDTYYGYTF. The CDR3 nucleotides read TGTGCCAGCAGCGTCGACACTTACTATGGCTACACCTTC.

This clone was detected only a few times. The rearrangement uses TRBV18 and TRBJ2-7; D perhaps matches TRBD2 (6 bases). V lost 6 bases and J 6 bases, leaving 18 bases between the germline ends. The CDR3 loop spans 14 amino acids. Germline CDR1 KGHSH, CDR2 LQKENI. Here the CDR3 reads CASSPAGGSAEQYF. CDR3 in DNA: TGTGCCAGCTCGCCCGCAGGAGGGTCAGCCGAGCAGTACTTC.

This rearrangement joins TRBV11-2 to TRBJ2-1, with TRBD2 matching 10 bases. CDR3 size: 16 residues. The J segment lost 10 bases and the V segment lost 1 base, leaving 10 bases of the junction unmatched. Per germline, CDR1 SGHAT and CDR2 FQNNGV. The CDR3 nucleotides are TGTGCCAGCAGCTTAGCAGGGCTAGCGGGAGCTGACGAGCAGTTCTTC. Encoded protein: CASSLAGLAGADEQFF.

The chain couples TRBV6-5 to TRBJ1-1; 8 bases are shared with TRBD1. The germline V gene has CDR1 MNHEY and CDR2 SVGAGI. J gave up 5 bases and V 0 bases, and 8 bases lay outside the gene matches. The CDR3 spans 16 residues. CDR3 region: CASSYSMDRAGTEAFF. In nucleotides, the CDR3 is TGTGCCAGCAGTTACTCGATGGACAGGGCAGGGACTGAAGCTTTCTTT.

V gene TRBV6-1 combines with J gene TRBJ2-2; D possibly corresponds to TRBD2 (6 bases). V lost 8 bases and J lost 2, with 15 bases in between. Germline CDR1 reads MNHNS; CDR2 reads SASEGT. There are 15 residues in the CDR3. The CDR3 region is CASSAGRTNTGELFF. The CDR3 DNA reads TGTGCCAGCTCCGCGGGACGGACTAACACCGGGGAGCTGTTTTTT.

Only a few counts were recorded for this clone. CDR3 protein: CSVQKGALTGELFF. Written as DNA, the CDR3 is TGCAGCGTTCAGAAGGGGGCGCTCACCGGGGAGCTGTTTTTT. The rearrangement links TRBV29-1 to TRBJ2-2; 7 bases map to TRBD1. Per the germline V gene, CDR1 is SQVTM and CDR2 is ANQGSEA. J gave up 4 bases and V 5 bases, and 7 bases lay outside the gene matches. The CDR3 runs 14 residues.

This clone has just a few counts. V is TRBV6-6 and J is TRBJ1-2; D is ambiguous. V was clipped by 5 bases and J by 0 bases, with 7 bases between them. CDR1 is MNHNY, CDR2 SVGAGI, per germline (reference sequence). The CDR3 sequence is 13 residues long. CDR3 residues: CASSPTANYGYTF. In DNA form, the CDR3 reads TGTGCCAGCAGTCCCACAGCTAACTATGGCTACACCTTC.

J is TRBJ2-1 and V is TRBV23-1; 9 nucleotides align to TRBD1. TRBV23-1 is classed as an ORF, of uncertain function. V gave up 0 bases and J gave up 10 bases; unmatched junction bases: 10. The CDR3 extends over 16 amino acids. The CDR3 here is CASSQSWDRALVEQFF. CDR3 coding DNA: TGCGCCAGCAGTCAATCGTGGGACAGGGCCCTCGTGGAGCAGTTCTTC.

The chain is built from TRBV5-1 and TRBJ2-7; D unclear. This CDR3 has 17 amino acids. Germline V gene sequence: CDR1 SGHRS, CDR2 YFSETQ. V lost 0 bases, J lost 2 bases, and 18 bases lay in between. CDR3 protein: CASSLGLFVGGPYEQYF. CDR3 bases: TGCGCCAGCAGCTTGGGGTTGTTTGTCGGCGGTCCCTACGAGCAGTACTTC.

CDR3 DNA: TGCGCCAGCAGCTTGGGGCCGTTGGACAGGGCGAGCTCTGGGGCCAACGTCCTGACTTTC. The encoded protein is CASSLGPLDRASSGANVLTF. The chain combines TRBV5-1 with TRBJ2-6, with TRBD1 identical over 8 bases. The CDR3 sequence is 20 residues long. CDR1 SGHRS and CDR2 YFSETQ come from the germline V gene. V lost 0 bases and J lost 0; bases outside the gene matches: 11.

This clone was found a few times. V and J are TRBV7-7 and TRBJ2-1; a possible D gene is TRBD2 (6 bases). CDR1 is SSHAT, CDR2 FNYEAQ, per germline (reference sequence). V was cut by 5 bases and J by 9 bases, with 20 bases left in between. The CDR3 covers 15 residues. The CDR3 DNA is TGTGCCAGCAGCGACGGACTAACTCTGGGAGGTGAGCAGTTCTTC. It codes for CASSDGLTLGGEQFF.

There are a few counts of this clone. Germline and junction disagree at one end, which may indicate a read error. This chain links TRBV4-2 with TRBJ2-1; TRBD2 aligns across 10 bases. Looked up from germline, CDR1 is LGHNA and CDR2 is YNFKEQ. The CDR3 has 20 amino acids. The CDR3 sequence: CASSQDLGSGLAASHNEQFF. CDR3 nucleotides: TGTGCCAGCAGCCAAGATCTTGGAAGCGGACTAGCGGCCTCCCACAATGAGCAGTTCTTC.

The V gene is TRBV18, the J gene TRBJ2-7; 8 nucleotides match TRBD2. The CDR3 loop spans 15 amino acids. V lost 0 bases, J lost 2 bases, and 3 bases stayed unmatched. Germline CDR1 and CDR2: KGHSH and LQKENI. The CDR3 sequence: CASSPPSGGAYEQYF. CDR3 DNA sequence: TGTGCCAGCTCACCACCGAGCGGGGGAGCCTACGAGCAGTACTTC.

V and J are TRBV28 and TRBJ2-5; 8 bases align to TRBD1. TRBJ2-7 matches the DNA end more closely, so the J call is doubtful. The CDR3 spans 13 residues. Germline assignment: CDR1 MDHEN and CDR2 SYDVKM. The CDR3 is CASSPPTGDEQYF. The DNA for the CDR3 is TGTGCCAGCAGTCCTCCGACAGGGGACGAGCAGTACTTC.

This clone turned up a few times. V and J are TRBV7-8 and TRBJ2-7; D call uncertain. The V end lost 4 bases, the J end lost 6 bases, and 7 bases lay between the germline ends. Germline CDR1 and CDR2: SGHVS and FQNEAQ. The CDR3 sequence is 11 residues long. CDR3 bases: TGTGCCAGCAGCTCCCTTCGCGAGCAGTACTTC. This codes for CASSSLREQYF.

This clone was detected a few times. CDR3 amino acids: CASSQGQENQPQHF. The CDR3 DNA reads TGTGCCAGCAGCCAAGGACAGGAGAATCAGCCCCAGCATTTT. V and J are TRBV4-2 and TRBJ1-5; a possible D gene is TRBD1 (6 bases). This CDR3 has 14 residues. The V end was cut by 1 base, the J end by 4 bases, with 8 bases between. Germline CDR1 reads LGHNA; CDR2 reads YNFKEQ.

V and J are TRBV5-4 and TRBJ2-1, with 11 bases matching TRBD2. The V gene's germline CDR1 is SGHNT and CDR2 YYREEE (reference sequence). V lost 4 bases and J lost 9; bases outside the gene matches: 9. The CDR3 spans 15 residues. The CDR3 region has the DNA TGTGCCAGCAGCCCCCAACTAGCGGGAGTCCTTGAGCAGTTCTTC. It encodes CASSPQLAGVLEQFF.